A selection of T cell receptor beta chains follows, all from one sample in a study of T cells of healthy individuals. TCRdb used MiXCR to reprocess the 5' RACE reads, holding one entry per CDR3 protein. The sample gives tens of thousands of distinct CDR3 sequences, about 5.5% of which show up once; 7.5% is in the top ten. Every receptor here comes from a female donor in good health. The CDR3 runs from the conserved cysteine through the conserved F or W. A D gene is named only where the DNA matches it firmly. A row's size may be missing; if present it is once, few, many or a size class.

many	NA	TRBV12-3/TRBV12-4	TRBJ1-1	TGTGCCAGCAGCCCGAACTATGGCGGAAAGCATTTCTTT	CASSPNYGGKHFF
many	TRBD1	TRBV6-1	TRBJ2-7	TGTGCCAGCAGCCCCGGACAGGGAGGCGAGCAGTACTTC	CASSPGQGGEQYF
NA	NA	TRBV28	TRBJ2-2	TGTGCCAGCGAAAACTCCCCCGGCGGGGAGCTGTTTTTT	CASENSPGGELFF
few	NA	TRBV29-1	TRBJ2-2	TGCAGCGTTGGAGGCTTGGCCACCGGGGAGCTGTTTTTT	CSVGGLATGELFF
many	TRBD1	TRBV6-2/TRBV6-3	TRBJ1-2	TGTGCCAGCACCCTAACGGGGGTGACAGGGATCAACTATGGCTACACCTTC	CASTLTGVTGINYGYTF
many	NA	TRBV18	TRBJ2-5	TGTGCCAGCTCACCACCGACCAGTCAAGAGACCCAGTACTTC	CASSPPTSQETQYF
many	TRBD2	TRBV29-1	TRBJ2-5	TGCACCTCGAATCGGCGGGAGGGCCGTCAAGAGACCCAGTACTTC	CTSNRREGRQETQYF
many	NA	TRBV4-3	TRBJ2-3	TGCGCCAGCAGCCAAGTCCGCCACACAGATACGCAGTATTTT	CASSQVRHTDTQYF
few	TRBD1	TRBV5-5	TRBJ1-2	TGTGCCAGCAGGGGGGACAGCTACTATGGCTACACCTTC	CASRGDSYYGYTF
few	TRBD2	TRBV29-1	TRBJ2-2	TGCAGCGTTGACGGTGGGAGCGGGGCCGGGGAGCTGTTTTTT	CSVDGGSGAGELFF
many	TRBD1	TRBV10-3	TRBJ2-7	TGTGCCATCAGGGGACAGGCCTACGAGCAGTACTTC	CAIRGQAYEQYF
many	TRBD1	TRBV27	TRBJ1-2	TGTGCCAGCAGGACAGGGGATTATGGCTACACCTTC	CASRTGDYGYTF
many	NA	TRBV29-1	TRBJ2-3	TGCAGCGTTGATCAGTGGGAGGCAGATACGCAGTATTTT	CSVDQWEADTQYF
many	NA	TRBV6-4	TRBJ1-1	TGTGCCAGCAGATTGACAGCTAGCACTGAAGCTTTCTTT	CASRLTASTEAFF
few	TRBD2	TRBV11-2	TRBJ2-7	TGTGCCAGCAGCCCCGGGACTAACTACGAGCAGTACTTC	CASSPGTNYEQYF
many	NA	TRBV4-1	TRBJ2-4	TGCGCCAGCAGCCAAATGGGTAACGACCCGAACATTCAGTACTTC	CASSQMGNDPNIQYF
many	NA	TRBV11-1	TRBJ2-1	TGTGCCAGCAGCTTAGAGGGGGGACGTACCTACAATGAGCAGTTCTTC	CASSLEGGRTYNEQFF
many	NA	TRBV25-1	TRBJ2-1	TGTGCCAGCAGTGGGACCAATGAGCAGTTCTTC	CASSGTNEQFF
many	NA	TRBV30	TRBJ2-7	TGTGCCTGGAGCTCTGGGCGTCCGGGCGGGTACGAGCAGTACTTC	CAWSSGRPGGYEQYF
many	TRBD1	TRBV5-1	TRBJ2-7	TGCGCCAGCAGCACCCGGACAGGGAGCTCCTACGAGCAGTACTTC	CASSTRTGSSYEQYF
many	NA	TRBV6-2/TRBV6-3	TRBJ2-1	TGTGCCAGCAGTTTCAGGGGGGAGGGGTACAATGAGCAGTTCTTC	CASSFRGEGYNEQFF
NA	NA	TRBV28	TRBJ2-7	TGTGCCAGCAGTTCCCCCGGGCCCTACGAGCAGTACTTC	CASSSPGPYEQYF
few	TRBD1	TRBV9	TRBJ1-6	TGTGCCAGCAGCGTAGGCCCAACTTATCGACAGGGGATGGGGAGAACACCCCTCCACTTT	CASSVGPTYRQGMGRTPLHF
many	TRBD1	TRBV30	TRBJ1-1	TGTGCCTGGAGCCTAGACGACAGGGGGGACTTTGCTGAAGCTTTCTTT	CAWSLDDRGDFAEAFF
many	TRBD2	TRBV9	TRBJ2-1	TGTGCCAGCAGCGTAAATAGCGGGGGATACAATGAGCAGTTCTTC	CASSVNSGGYNEQFF
many	NA	TRBV4-3	TRBJ2-1	TGCGCCAGCAGCCAAGATGAGGGCAATGAGCAGTTCTTC	CASSQDEGNEQFF
many	NA	TRBV10-3	TRBJ2-7	TGTGCCATCAGTGTGCAAAAGGCCGTGGGGCAGTACTTC	CAISVQKAVGQYF
many	NA	TRBV5-6	TRBJ1-1	TGTGCCAGCAGCTTAGATCCTGATGGTGGAGCTTTCTTT	CASSLDPDGGAFF
many	NA	TRBV7-2	TRBJ1-2	TGTGCCAGCAGCTTGAGGGGGGGAGGATTTGGAAGAAGCGGCTACACCTTC	CASSLRGGGFGRSGYTF